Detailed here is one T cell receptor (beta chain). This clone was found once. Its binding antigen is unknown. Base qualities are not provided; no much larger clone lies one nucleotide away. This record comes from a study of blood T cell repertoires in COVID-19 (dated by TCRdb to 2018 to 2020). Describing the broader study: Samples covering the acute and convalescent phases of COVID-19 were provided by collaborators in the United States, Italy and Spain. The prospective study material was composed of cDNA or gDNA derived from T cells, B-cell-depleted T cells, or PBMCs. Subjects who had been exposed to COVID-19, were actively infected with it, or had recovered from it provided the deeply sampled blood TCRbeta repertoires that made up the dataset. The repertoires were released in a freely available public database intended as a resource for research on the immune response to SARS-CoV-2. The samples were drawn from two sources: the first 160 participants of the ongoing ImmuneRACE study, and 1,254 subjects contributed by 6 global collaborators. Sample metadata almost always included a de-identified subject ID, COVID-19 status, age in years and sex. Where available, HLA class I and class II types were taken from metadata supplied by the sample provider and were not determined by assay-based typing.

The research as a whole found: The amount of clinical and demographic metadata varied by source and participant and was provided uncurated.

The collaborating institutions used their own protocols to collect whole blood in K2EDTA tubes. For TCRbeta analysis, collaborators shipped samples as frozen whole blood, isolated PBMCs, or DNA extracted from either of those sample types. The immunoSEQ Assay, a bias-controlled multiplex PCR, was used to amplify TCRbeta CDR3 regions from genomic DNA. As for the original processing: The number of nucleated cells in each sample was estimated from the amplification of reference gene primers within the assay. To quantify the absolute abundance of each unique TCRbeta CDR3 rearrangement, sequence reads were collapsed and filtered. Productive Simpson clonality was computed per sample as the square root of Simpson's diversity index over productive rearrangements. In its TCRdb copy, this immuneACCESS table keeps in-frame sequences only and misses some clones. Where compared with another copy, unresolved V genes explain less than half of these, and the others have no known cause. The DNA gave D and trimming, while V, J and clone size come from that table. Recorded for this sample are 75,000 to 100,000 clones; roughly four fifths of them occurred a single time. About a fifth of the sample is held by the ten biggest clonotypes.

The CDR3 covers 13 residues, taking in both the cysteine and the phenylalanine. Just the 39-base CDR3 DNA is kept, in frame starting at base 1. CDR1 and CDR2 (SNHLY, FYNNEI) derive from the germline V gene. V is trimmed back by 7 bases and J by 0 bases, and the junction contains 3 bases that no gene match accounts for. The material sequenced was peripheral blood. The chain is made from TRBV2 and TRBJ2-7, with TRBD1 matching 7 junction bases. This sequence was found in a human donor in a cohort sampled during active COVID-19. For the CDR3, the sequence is CASKGQYSYEQYF. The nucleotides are TGTGCCAGCAAGGGACAGTACTCCTACGAGCAGTACTTC.